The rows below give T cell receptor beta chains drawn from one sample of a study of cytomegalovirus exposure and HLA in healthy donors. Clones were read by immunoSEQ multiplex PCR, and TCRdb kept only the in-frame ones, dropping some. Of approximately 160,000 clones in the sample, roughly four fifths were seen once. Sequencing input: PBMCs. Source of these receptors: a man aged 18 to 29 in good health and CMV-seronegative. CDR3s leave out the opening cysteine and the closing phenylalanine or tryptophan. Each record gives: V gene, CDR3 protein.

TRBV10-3 AISEPRTDEQY
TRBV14 ASSSDRDEQY
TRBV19 AVQQGNYGYT
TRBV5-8 ASSLSLGHLTEAF
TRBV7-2 ASSFLLQETQY
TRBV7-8 ASTSGAGVVDEQF
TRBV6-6 ASTDRDSLH
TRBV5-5 ASRQGQGGSSDQPQH
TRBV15 ATEGTSGRALTDTQY
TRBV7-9 ASSLGGGRADYEQY
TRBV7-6 ASSPGTSPSDTQY
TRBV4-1 ASSQMGGGMSYEQY
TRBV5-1 ASSTGTSGRAEAQF
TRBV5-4 ASSLERERNEQY
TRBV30 AWSVKLYLY
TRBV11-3 ASSSRGGDLHNEQF
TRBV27 ASSLGTPTYNEQF
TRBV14 ASSQDGAENYGYT
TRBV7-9 ASSARLAYEQY
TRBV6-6 ASSPARDRGQGYT
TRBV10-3 AISSGERYGYT
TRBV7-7 ASSPGGAQVPFSLNEQF
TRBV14 ASSPPPLAVPYEQY
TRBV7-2 ASSSLSSGRRSYEQY
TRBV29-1 SARPLNTEAF
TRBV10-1 ASSGGELGQGYYEQY
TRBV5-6 ASSQGLAVDYNEQF
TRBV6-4 ASSRDRDNTEAF
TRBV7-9 ASSLRGYGDTEAF
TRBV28 ASSFTDLSYEQY
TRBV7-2 ASSATTGAGNTEAF
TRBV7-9 ASSLNLRVQNTDTQY
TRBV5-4 ASSRESYTEAF
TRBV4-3 ASSQDRWSSEQF